The 23 T cell receptor beta chains below all came from one sample that was sequenced in a study of Graves' ophthalmopathy and Graves' hyperthyroidism. The TCR beta CDR3 regions underwent amplification from RNA transcripts. HTBI primers were used in a first-round RT-PCR, which preceded a second-round multiplex PCR. In TCRdb, the multiplex PCR reads were re-called with MiXCR into one record per CDR3 protein. The sample holds 200,000 to 300,000 distinct CDR3 sequences, around 45% seen once. The sequenced sample consisted of peripheral blood. The origin of the receptors is an adult man with Graves' ophthalmopathy.

There are a few counts of this clonotype. V and J are TRBV2 and TRBJ1-4; D gene uncertain. The V and J ends lost 5 bases and 3 bases respectively, with 7 bases between them. Germline CDR1 SNHLY, CDR2 FYNNEI. The CDR3 extends over 13 amino acids. The chain's CDR3 is CASSLSANEKLFF. The CDR3 nucleotides read TGTGCCAGCAGTTTATCCGCTAATGAAAAACTGTTTTTT.

This clonotype was detected only a few times. The chain is built from TRBV7-2 and TRBJ1-2; TRBD1 might be the D (5 bases). The CDR3 totals 15 residues. CDR1 and CDR2 (germline): SGHTA, FQGNSA. V was pared by 0 bases and J by 7 bases, with 15 bases between. This chain's CDR3 is CASSLAIPGFGGYTF. CDR3 DNA sequence: TGTGCCAGCAGCTTAGCGATTCCAGGGTTCGGTGGCTACACCTTC. The full variable domain, rest sourced from reference TRBV7-2 and TRBJ1-2, is GAGVSQSPSNKVTEKGKDVELRCDPISGHTALYWYRQSLGQGLEFLIYFQGNSAPDKSGLPSDRFSAERTGGSVSTLTIQRTQQEDSAVYLCASSLAIPGFGGYTFGSGTRLTVV.

V and J are TRBV24-1 and TRBJ2-7, with 7 nucleotides matching TRBD1. Germline values: CDR1 KGHDR, CDR2 SFDVKD. This CDR3 has 15 amino acids. J gave up 3 bases and V 4 bases, and 8 bases lay outside the gene matches. The CDR3 here is CATSEGPGTDYEQYF. CDR3 in DNA: TGTGCCACCAGTGAGGGGCCCGGGACAGACTACGAGCAGTACTTC.

The J gene is TRBJ1-5, the V gene TRBV2, with D possibly matching TRBD1 (5 bases). This CDR3 is built from 13 residues. Trimming cost V 1 base and J 11 bases, with 12 bases left between them. Germline V gene lookup returns CDR1 SNHLY and CDR2 FYNNEI. In DNA, the CDR3 is TGTGCCAGCAGTGAAGATCAGGGCCAGACCCAGCATTTT. Amino acids: CASSEDQGQTQHF.

A few counts support this clonotype. An end of the junction differs from the germline gene, which may be a read error. The CDR3 coding sequence is TGTGCCAGCAGTTCGGACACTCAAGAGACCCAGTACTTC. Translation gives CASSSDTQETQYF. The chain has TRBV10-2 and TRBJ2-5, with a weak D call TRBD1 (5 bases). The CDR3 runs 13 residues. Looked up from germline, CDR1 is WSHSY and CDR2 is SAAADI.

This clonotype was counted a few times. This sequence joins TRBV6-4 and TRBJ2-2, with D unclear. CDR3 length: 13 residues. Between the trimmed V and J ends, which lost 5 bases and 5 bases, there was a span of 9 bases. Germline CDR1 and CDR2: MRHNA and SNTAGT. The CDR3 DNA follows: TGTGCCAGCAGTATTGGCGTGACCGGGGAGCTGTTTTTT. This encodes CASSIGVTGELFF.

The chain links TRBV7-2 to TRBJ2-7, with TRBD1 identical over 10 bases. CDR3 size: 15 residues. With 3 bases clipped from V and 2 bases from J, the junction kept 4 bases outside the gene matches. CDR1 and CDR2 (germline): SGHTA, FQGNSA. CDR3 sequence (DNA): TGTGCCAGCAGCTTCGGGACAGGGGAAGCCTACGAGCAGTACTTC. Protein product: CASSFGTGEAYEQYF. Using reference TRBV7-2 and TRBJ2-7 for the parts outside the CDR3, the full variable domain is GAGVSQSPSNKVTEKGKDVELRCDPISGHTALYWYRQSLGQGLEFLIYFQGNSAPDKSGLPSDRFSAERTGGSVSTLTIQRTQQEDSAVYLCASSFGTGEAYEQYFGPGTRLTVT.

The V call is TRBV4-2, the J call TRBJ2-7; the match to TRBD1 covers 9 bases. Germline-derived CDR1 and CDR2 are LGHNA and YNFKEQ. V lost 0 bases, J lost 5 bases, and 5 bases stayed unmatched. CDR3 length: 15 amino acids. DNA of the CDR3: TGTGCCAGCAGCCAAGACGAGACAGGGGGGGACGAGCAGTACTTC. Amino acid sequence: CASSQDETGGDEQYF.

The chain has TRBV20-1 and TRBJ2-5; possibly TRBD1 or TRBD2 for D (5 bases each). Germline assignment: CDR1 DFQATT and CDR2 SNEGSKA (reference sequence). V lost 6 bases and J lost 5, with 16 bases in between. CDR3 length: 13 amino acids. CDR3 in amino acids: CSASDGGLETQYF. CDR3 bases: TGCAGTGCCTCCGATGGGGGATTGGAGACCCAGTACTTC.

This clonotype was observed a handful of times. V usage is TRBV20-1 and J usage is TRBJ2-7, with 12 bases that match TRBD2. Germline CDR1 is DFQATT and CDR2 is SNEGSKA (reference sequence). There are 13 residues in the CDR3. With V trimmed by 4 bases and J by 5 bases, 3 bases remained unmatched. The CDR3 DNA sequence: TGCAGTGCTACTAGCGGGAGGGGAAACGAGCAGTACTTC. Its protein product is CSATSGRGNEQYF.

This clonotype has only a few counts. The J gene is TRBJ2-2, the V gene TRBV7-9, with TRBD2 identical over 11 bases. Trimming took 6 bases from V and 3 from J; bases not matched to a gene: 15. Germline CDR1 reads SEHNR; CDR2 reads FQNEAQ (reference sequence). The CDR3 has 19 residues. The CDR3, as DNA: TGTGCCAGCAGACCTAGCGGGAGGTCCCGGGCGAAGGACACCGGGGAGCTGTTTTTT. Its protein product is CASRPSGRSRAKDTGELFF. Drawing the rest from reference TRBV7-9 and TRBJ2-2, the complete variable domain is DTGVSQNPRHKITKRGQNVTFRCDPISEHNRLYWYRQTLGQGPEFLTYFQNEAQLEKSRLLSDRFSAERPKGSFSTLEIQRTEQGDSAMYLCASRPSGRSRAKDTGELFFGEGSRLTVL.

Regarding this clonotype: At one of its ends the junction is not consistent with the germline gene, which may arise from a read error. The chain couples TRBV10-1 to TRBJ1-1; TRBD1 might be the D (5 bases). This CDR3 contains 16 residues. CDR1 is WNHNN and CDR2 is SYGVQD in the germline V gene (reference sequence). This CDR3 is CASSQDKGLMNTEAFF. The CDR3 nucleotides read TGTGCCAGCAGCCAAGATAAGGGACTAATGAACACTGAAGCTTTCTTT.

This clonotype was seen a handful of times. Its ends do not fully match the called genes, so a read error is possible. The genes are TRBV20-1 and TRBJ2-7; weak D call: TRBD2 (5 bases). The CDR3 spans 13 residues. CDR1 and CDR2 (germline): DFQATT, SNEGSKA (reference sequence). The CDR3 spells CSARSGFGGISPF. The CDR3 nucleotides are TGCAGTGCTAGATCGGGGTTTGGAGGAATAAGCCCCTTC.

The chain uses TRBV15 and TRBJ2-7; D ambiguous. Germline V CDR1 and CDR2: LNHNV, YYDKDF (reference sequence). This CDR3 has 15 amino acids. Trimming pared 0 bases from V and 0 bases from J, leaving 9 bases between. The CDR3 protein is CATSRDRVPSYEQYF. As DNA, the CDR3 is TGTGCCACCAGCAGAGATCGGGTTCCCTCCTACGAGCAGTACTTC.

This clonotype was detected many times. CDR3 bases: TGTGCCAGCAGTGAACTGACAGGGGGCTACGAGCAGTACTTC. Translated: CASSELTGGYEQYF. The genes are TRBV25-1 and TRBJ2-7, with 9 bases lining up with TRBD1. The CDR3 has 14 residues. Germline CDR1 MGHDK, CDR2 SYGVNS. With 2 bases clipped from V and 3 bases from J, the junction kept 2 bases outside the gene matches.

The chain couples TRBV2 to TRBJ2-4; maybe TRBD1 (5 bases). The CDR3 has 12 amino acids. The V and J ends lost 4 bases and 6 bases respectively, with 7 bases between them. Per germline, CDR1 SNHLY and CDR2 FYNNEI. CDR3 in amino acids: CASSGQGNIQYF. CDR3 in DNA: TGTGCCAGCAGTGGGCAGGGAAACATTCAGTACTTC.

Points on this clonotype: Compared with germline, one end of the junction differs, possibly owing to a read error. The V and J genes are TRBV9 and TRBJ2-6; the match to TRBD1 covers 9 bases. This CDR3 has 19 residues. Germline V gives CDR1 SGDLS, CDR2 YYNGEE. CDR3 DNA: TGTGCCAGCAGAGTAGGACCGGGACAGGGATACTCTGGGGCCAACGTCCTGACTTTC. Translating gives CASRVGPGQGYSGANVLTF.

This rearrangement joins TRBV19 to TRBJ1-1; a weak D match, TRBD1 (6 bases). CDR3 size: 13 residues. The V gene's germline CDR1 is LNHDA and CDR2 SQIVND (reference sequence). The V gene lost 7 bases and the J gene lost 5 bases, with 14 bases spanning the gap. The CDR3 region is CASMGHPGTEAFF. The CDR3 region has the DNA TGTGCCAGTATGGGACACCCAGGGACTGAAGCTTTCTTT.

The chain uses TRBV12-5 and TRBJ1-1, with D perhaps TRBD1 (6 bases). The CDR3 loop spans 15 amino acids. V was cut by 11 bases and J by 3 bases, with 22 bases left in between. Looked up from germline, CDR1 is LGHNT and CDR2 is FRNRAP. This CDR3 is CAGRRDNTGDTEAFF. The DNA for the CDR3 is TGTGCTGGAAGACGGGACAACACCGGGGACACTGAAGCTTTCTTT.

Points on this clonotype: A read error may account for a junction end that differs from germline. The chain's CDR3 is CASSYSHFLGSYEQYF. The CDR3 DNA follows: TGTGCCAGCAGTTACTCACATTTCCTAGGGTCCTACGAGCAGTACTTC. The chain uses TRBV10-3 and TRBJ2-7; D gene unclear. CDR3 length equals 16 residues. Germline V gene sequence: CDR1 ENHRY, CDR2 SYGVKD.

J is TRBJ1-3 and V is TRBV5-1; D gene unclear. The germline V and J ends were trimmed by 0 bases and 2 bases, with 12 bases remaining between them. CDR3 length: 16 residues. Germline lookup yields CDR1 SGHRS and CDR2 YFSETQ. The DNA of the CDR3 is TGCGCCAGCAGCTTGGGGGATCTAGGTGCTGGAAACACCATATATTTT. Amino acid sequence: CASSLGDLGAGNTIYF.

This chain links TRBV12-3 or TRBV12-4 with TRBJ1-5, with D unresolved. The CDR3 covers 13 residues. V gave up 2 bases and J gave up 6 bases, with 8 bases separating them. In DNA, the CDR3 is TGTGCCAGCAGTTTAAGTAGGGCTCAGCCCCAGCATTTT. Amino acid sequence: CASSLSRAQPQHF.

This chain uses TRBV14 with TRBJ1-3; D remains ambiguous. V was shortened by 0 bases and J by 2 bases, with 5 bases between the two germline ends. The CDR3 runs to 14 residues. CDR1 is SGHDN and CDR2 is FVKESK in the germline V gene. This CDR3 reads CASSQEATGNTIYF. CDR3 nucleotides: TGTGCCAGCAGCCAAGAAGCTACTGGAAACACCATATATTTT. Full variable domain (rest looked up from reference TRBV14 and TRBJ1-3): EAGVTQFPSHSVIEKGQTVTLRCDPISGHDNLYWYRRVMGKEIKFLLHFVKESKQDESGMPNNRFLAERTGGTYSTLKVQPAELEDSGVYFCASSQEATGNTIYFGEGSWLTVV.